This TCR beta chain was retrieved from a study of blood T cell repertoires in COVID-19. Study background: The analysed material was cDNA or gDNA that came from T cells, B-cell-depleted T cells, or PBMCs.

Clones were read by immunoSEQ multiplex PCR, and TCRdb kept only the in-frame ones, dropping some. The sample holds some 100,000 clones, about 86% seen once. Participants spanned ages about 18 to 95 years and resided in roughly 26 US areas. Recovery among Cohort 3 donors was established by two negative PCRs, clearance, or symptom resolution. The V gene's germline CDR1 is ENHRY and CDR2 SYGVKD. The ends lost 0 bases at V and 1 base at J; junction bases unmatched: 7. The CDR3 loop spans 19 amino acids. Sequencing input: PBMCs or T cells enriched from blood (not recorded which). The receptor was isolated from a woman between 45 and 65 years old who had recovered from COVID-19. The chain uses TRBV10-3 and TRBJ2-3, with 13 nucleotides matching TRBD2. The CDR3 bases are TGTGCCATCAGTGAGTCTAGGACTAGCGGGAGCTCGGGCACAGATACGCAGTATTTT. As protein: CAISESRTSGSSGTDTQYF.